This passage covers 8 T cell receptor beta chains from one sample sequenced in a study of CD8 T cells in ankylosing spondylitis (dated by TCRdb to 2015 to 2018). The library was produced with 5' RACE. For sequencing, an Illumina HiSeq 2500 was employed. Clones were called with MiXCR by TCRdb after fastp trimmed the public reads at Q25, and only in-frame beta chains were retained. Rows are unified per CDR3 protein, each entry keeping the most common DNA and genes. The sample yields about 750,000 distinct CDR3 sequences; roughly 20% were counted once. The top ten constitute around 19% of the sample. Broad study findings and their caveats: Blood from ankylosing spondylitis patients appeared to be characterized by a TCR beta motif composed of about eight highly homologous amino acid variants.

No antigen has been identified for these receptors. Sequencing was carried out using blood, either unsorted or a sorted T cell fraction (not recorded which). The receptor set was obtained from a male donor with ankylosing spondylitis.

This clonotype was seen a few times. The V gene is TRBV10-3, the J gene TRBJ2-1, with 7 bases matching TRBD2. Trimming at V came to 4 bases and at J to 6 bases, leaving 9 bases not matched to a gene. This CDR3 contains 15 residues. Germline CDR1 is ENHRY and CDR2 is SYGVKD. The DNA of the CDR3 is TGTGCCATCAGTGTTGGACTAGTGTCGGGCAATGAGCAGTTCTTC. Residues: CAISVGLVSGNEQFF.

To note about this clonotype: Because the CDR3 is missing its conserved closing phenylalanine or tryptophan, this is likely a read error. The rearrangement joins TRBV7-9 to TRBJ2-1, with 8 positions matching TRBD1. Per the germline V gene, CDR1 is SEHNR and CDR2 is FQNEAQ (reference sequence). The CDR3 runs to 15 residues. J lost 2 bases, V lost 3 bases, and 3 bases had no gene match. CDR3 bases: TGTGCCAGCAGCTTCTCGACAGGGGCCTACAATGAGCAGTTCCTC. Its protein is CASSFSTGAYNEQFL.

The rearrangement links TRBV14 to TRBJ2-7, with 7 bases lining up with TRBD1. From germline, CDR1 is SGHDN and CDR2 FVKESK. Unmatched junction bases numbered 6, after V lost 3 bases and J lost 4 bases. The CDR3 covers 14 residues. CDR3 DNA sequence: TGTGCCAGCAGCCACCGGGACAGACAATACGAGCAGTACTTC. Translation: CASSHRDRQYEQYF.

There are a few counts of this clonotype. The rearrangement uses TRBV3-1 and TRBJ2-7; the D gene is possibly TRBD1 (5 bases). Germline V gene lookup returns CDR1 LGHDT and CDR2 YNNKEL (reference sequence). V lost 1 base, J lost 5 bases, and 9 bases lay in between. This CDR3 comprises 13 residues. CDR3 DNA sequence: TGTGCCAGCAGCCAAGCGGCCAGGGACGAGCAGTACTTC. Translation: CASSQAARDEQYF.

The chain carries TRBV15 and TRBJ2-1; D unresolved. Trimming shortened V by 4 bases and J by 3 bases, and 10 bases separated the two germline ends. CDR1 is LNHNV, CDR2 YYDKDF, per germline (reference sequence). This CDR3 is 14 amino acids long. The CDR3 is CATSTAALYNEQFF. The CDR3 DNA is TGTGCCACCAGCACCGCGGCCCTCTACAATGAGCAGTTCTTC. Full variable domain (rest looked up from reference TRBV15 and TRBJ2-1): DAMVIQNPRYQVTQFGKPVTLSCSQTLNHNVMYWYQQKSSQAPKLLFHYYDKDFNNEADTPDNFQSRRPNTSFCFLDIRSPGLGDTAMYLCATSTAALYNEQFFGPGTRLTVL.

This clonotype was observed a handful of times. The chain uses TRBV19 and TRBJ1-2; 10 nucleotides align to TRBD1. Trimming cost V 5 bases and J 8 bases; bases outside gene matches: 8. The CDR3 totals 14 residues. Germline loops: CDR1 LNHDA, CDR2 SQIVND (reference sequence). The CDR3 region is CASSSRDRGRGYTF. CDR3 in DNA: TGTGCCAGTAGTTCCCGGGACAGGGGAAGGGGCTACACCTTC.

This clonotype came up a few times. The chain uses TRBV29-1 and TRBJ2-7; TRBD2 matches 7 bases. CDR3 length: 17 residues. J gave up 0 bases and V 7 bases, and 18 bases lay outside the gene matches. Germline V gene lookup returns CDR1 SQVTM and CDR2 ANQGSEA. CDR3 nucleotides: TGCAGCGCTCGAACGACGCGGGAGCAACATAACTCCTACGAGCAGTACTTC. The encoded protein is CSARTTREQHNSYEQYF.

This clonotype has only a few counts. V gene TRBV7-9 combines with J gene TRBJ2-2; D remains unclear. The CDR3 runs to 14 residues. Germline V lookup: CDR1 SEHNR, CDR2 FQNEAQ (reference sequence). V was trimmed by 4 bases and J by 4 bases, leaving 10 bases between them. CDR3 DNA: TGTGCCAGCAGCTCCTCAGAAAGCACCGGGGAGCTGTTTTTT. It codes for CASSSSESTGELFF.